This entry is about one TCR beta chain. The antigen is not known. Sample barcodes and UMIs were carried by the TCR alpha and TCR beta cDNA libraries that 5'RACE generated with constant-segment primers. TCRdb reprocessed the 5' RACE reads with MiXCR, giving one entry per CDR3 protein. The sample has 270,000 or so distinct CDR3 sequences, roughly 18% seen once. This sample was taken from a study of T-cell memory formation after mild COVID-19. This CDR3 contains 15 residues. Germline CDR1 reads SGHRS; CDR2 reads YFSETQ. With 0 bases clipped from V and 2 bases from J, the junction kept 5 bases outside the gene matches. General study points: The pre-infection memory compartment contained some responding clones, suggesting cross-reactive memory joined.

Specimen: PBMCs or a T cell subset sorted from them (not recorded which). This rearrangement joins TRBV5-1 to TRBJ2-7; 7 bases agree with TRBD1. This receptor was obtained from a man aged 18 to 35 who had mild COVID-19 (a few samples of this study predate the infection). Cell type and time point are not known. The CDR3 DNA reads as TGCGCCAGCAGCTTGGGTGACAGGGTCACCTACGAGCAGTACGTC. This encodes CASSLGDRVTYEQYV.